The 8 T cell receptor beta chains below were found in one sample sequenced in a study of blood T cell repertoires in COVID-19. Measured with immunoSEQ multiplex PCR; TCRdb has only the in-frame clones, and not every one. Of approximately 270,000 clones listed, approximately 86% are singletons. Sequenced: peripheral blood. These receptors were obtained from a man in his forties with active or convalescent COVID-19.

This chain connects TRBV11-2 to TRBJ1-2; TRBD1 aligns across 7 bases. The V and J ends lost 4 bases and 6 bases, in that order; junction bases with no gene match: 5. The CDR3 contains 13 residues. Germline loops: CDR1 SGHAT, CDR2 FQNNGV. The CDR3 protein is CASSSLGGNGYTF. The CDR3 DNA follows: TGTGCCAGCAGCTCTTTAGGGGGCAATGGCTACACCTTC.

CDR3 DNA sequence: TGTGCCAGTAGTACGACAGTCTCTGGAAACACCATATATTTT. Translating it yields CASSTTVSGNTIYF. The chain links TRBV19 to TRBJ1-3; a possible D gene is TRBD1 (5 bases). V gave up 4 bases and J gave up 0 bases, with 7 bases separating them. The CDR3 consists of 14 residues. Germline loops: CDR1 LNHDA, CDR2 SQIVND (reference sequence).

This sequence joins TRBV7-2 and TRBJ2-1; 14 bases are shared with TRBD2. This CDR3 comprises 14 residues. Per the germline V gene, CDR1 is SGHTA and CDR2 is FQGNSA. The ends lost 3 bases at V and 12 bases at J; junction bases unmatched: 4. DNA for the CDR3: TGTGCCAGCAGCTTCGGACTAGCGGGGGGCCGGCAGTTCTTC. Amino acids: CASSFGLAGGRQFF.

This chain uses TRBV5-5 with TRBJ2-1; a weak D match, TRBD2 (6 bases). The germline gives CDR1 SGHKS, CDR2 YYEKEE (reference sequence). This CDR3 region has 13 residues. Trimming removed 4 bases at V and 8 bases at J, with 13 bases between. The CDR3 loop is CASSRLDSDEQFF. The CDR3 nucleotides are TGTGCCAGCAGCCGACTAGATTCCGATGAGCAGTTCTTC.

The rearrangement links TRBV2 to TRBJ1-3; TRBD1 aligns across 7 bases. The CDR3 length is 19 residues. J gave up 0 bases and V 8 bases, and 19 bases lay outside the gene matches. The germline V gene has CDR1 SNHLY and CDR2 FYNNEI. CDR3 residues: CASQPPEAGGILSGNTIYF. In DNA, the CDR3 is TGTGCCAGCCAACCACCGGAGGCAGGGGGAATTCTCTCTGGAAACACCATATATTTT.

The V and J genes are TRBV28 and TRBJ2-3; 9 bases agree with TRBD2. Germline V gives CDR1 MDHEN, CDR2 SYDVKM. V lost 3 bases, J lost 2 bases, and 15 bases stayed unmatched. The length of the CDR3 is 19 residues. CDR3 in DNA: TGTGCCAGCAGTTTCCCCCCATCAGCTAGCGGGATAAACACAGATACGCAGTATTTT. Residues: CASSFPPSASGINTDTQYF.

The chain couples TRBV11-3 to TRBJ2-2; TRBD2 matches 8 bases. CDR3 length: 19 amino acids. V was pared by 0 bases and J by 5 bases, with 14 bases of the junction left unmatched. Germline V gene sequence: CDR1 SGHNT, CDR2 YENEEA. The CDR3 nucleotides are TGTGCCAGCAGCTTAGATCCCTCAAGTCAGGGCGGGAGGACCGGGGAGCTGTTTTTT. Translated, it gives CASSLDPSSQGGRTGELFF.

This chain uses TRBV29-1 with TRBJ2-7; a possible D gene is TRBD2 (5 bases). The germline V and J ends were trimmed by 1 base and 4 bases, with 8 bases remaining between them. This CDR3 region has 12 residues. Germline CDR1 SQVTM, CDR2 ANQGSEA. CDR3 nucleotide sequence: TGCAGCGTTGAAGGGAGGAGTTACGAGCAGTACTTC. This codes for CSVEGRSYEQYF.